One sample yielded the 18 T cell receptor beta chains listed below, sequenced in a study of early T cells in non-severe SARS-CoV-2 infection. TCRdb called the 5' RACE reads again in MiXCR, with one record for every CDR3 protein. The sample has over 80,000 distinct CDR3 sequences, roughly 13% seen once. The sequenced sample was whole blood. These receptors originate from an adult who was a healthcare worker with PCR-confirmed SARS-CoV-2 infection or an uninfected control (not recorded which).

This chain links TRBV11-1 with TRBJ2-3, with 11 bases identical to TRBD2. Unmatched junction bases numbered 13, after V lost 4 bases and J lost 4 bases. Germline-derived CDR1 and CDR2 are SGHAT and FQDESV (reference sequence). The CDR3 length is 18 residues. The CDR3 DNA sequence: TGTGCCAGCAGCTGGGTGACTAGCGGGGAACTGGGCCCAGATACGCAGTATTTT. Amino acids: CASSWVTSGELGPDTQYF.

The rearrangement links TRBV29-1 to TRBJ2-1; D gene ambiguous. CDR3 length equals 12 residues. CDR1 and CDR2 from the germline V gene are SQVTM and ANQGSEA. V gave up 0 bases and J gave up 7 bases, with 7 bases separating them. CDR3 in DNA: TGCAGCGTTGAAGATCCCGTTAATGAGCAGTTCTTC. It is translated as CSVEDPVNEQFF.

This chain connects TRBV29-1 to TRBJ1-1, with D unresolved. V was cut by 7 bases and J by 5 bases, with 14 bases left in between. Germline CDR1 SQVTM, CDR2 ANQGSEA. This CDR3 spans 12 amino acids. CDR3 residues: CSAGFWGTEAFF. The DNA for the CDR3 is TGCAGCGCGGGGTTTTGGGGTACTGAAGCTTTCTTT.

This clonotype showed up just a few times. The chain combines TRBV14 with TRBJ1-3; TRBD1 is a possible D gene (5 bases). V was shortened by 5 bases and J by 0 bases, with 11 bases between the two germline ends. This CDR3 spans 15 amino acids. Germline-derived CDR1 and CDR2 are SGHDN and FVKESK. The CDR3, as DNA: TGTGCCAGCAGCACGGGACCGTCCTCTGGAAACACCATATATTTT. It is translated as CASSTGPSSGNTIYF.

This clonotype was detected only a few times. The V and J genes are TRBV4-1 and TRBJ1-3; no clear D. Germline loops: CDR1 MGHRA, CDR2 YSYEKL. This CDR3 comprises 16 residues. Trimming stripped 0 bases from V and 0 bases from J, with 9 bases between. CDR3 coding DNA: TGCGCCAGCAGCCAAGAGCCGCCCAGCTCTGGAAACACCATATATTTT. Its protein is CASSQEPPSSGNTIYF.

This clonotype was detected once. The chain couples TRBV3-1 to TRBJ2-7, with D possibly TRBD1 on 5 matching bases. V shed 4 bases and J shed 0 bases, with 13 bases lying between them. The germline gives CDR1 LGHDT, CDR2 YNNKEL (reference sequence). CDR3 length: 15 residues. CDR3 in amino acids: CASSLGQALSYEQYF. The CDR3 bases are TGTGCCAGCAGCCTCGGACAAGCTCTCTCCTACGAGCAGTACTTC.

The sample holds many counts of this clonotype. The chain joins TRBV6-6 to TRBJ1-6; 7 bases are shared with TRBD1. Germline CDR1 reads MNHNY; CDR2 reads SVGAGI (reference sequence). The CDR3 totals 14 residues. V shed 4 bases and J 7 bases; nucleotides not matched to a gene: 4. DNA for the CDR3: TGTGCCAGCAGTTCCTGGGACAGAAATTCACCCCTCCACTTT. Its translation is CASSSWDRNSPLHF.

There are a few counts of this clonotype. This chain joins TRBV29-1 and TRBJ2-3, with unresolved D. The CDR3 covers 12 residues. Germline V lookup: CDR1 SQVTM, CDR2 ANQGSEA. V was cut by 6 bases and J by 4 bases, with 11 bases left in between. This chain's CDR3 is CSVQPIPDTQYF. The DNA for the CDR3 is TGCAGCGTCCAACCAATCCCAGATACGCAGTATTTT.

CDR3 protein: CSASGQGGSGEKLFF. The DNA for the CDR3 is TGCAGTGCTTCGGGACAGGGGGGGTCCGGGGAAAAACTGTTTTTT. The chain couples TRBV20-1 to TRBJ1-4, with TRBD1 identical over 11 bases. The trim removed 5 bases at V and 8 bases at J, leaving 10 bases unmatched. CDR1 and CDR2 from the germline V gene are DFQATT and SNEGSKA (reference sequence). This CDR3 is 15 amino acids long.

In this sample, this clonotype turned up a few times. The chain has TRBV14 and TRBJ2-3; no clear D. Trimming removed 1 base from V and 6 bases from J, with 14 bases in between. This CDR3 region has 15 residues. Per the germline V gene, CDR1 is SGHDN and CDR2 is FVKESK. DNA for the CDR3: TGTGCCAGCAGCCAAGCTCCCCTAGTAGTTGATACGCAGTATTTT. As protein: CASSQAPLVVDTQYF. Filled out from reference TRBV14 and TRBJ2-3, the complete variable domain reads EAGVTQFPSHSVIEKGQTVTLRCDPISGHDNLYWYRRVMGKEIKFLLHFVKESKQDESGMPNNRFLAERTGGTYSTLKVQPAELEDSGVYFCASSQAPLVVDTQYFGPGTRLTVL.

This clonotype was seen more than once but under ten times. The J gene is TRBJ2-7, the V gene TRBV12-3 or TRBV12-4; D is uncertain. The CDR3 has 13 residues. V lost 1 base and J 0 bases, leaving 4 bases between the germline ends. DNA for the CDR3: TGTGCCAGCAGTTTAGTGCACTCCTACGAGCAGTACTTC. Translated: CASSLVHSYEQYF.

This clonotype was counted ten times or more. This chain links TRBV7-9 with TRBJ2-3; D remains ambiguous. The CDR3 length is 14 residues. Deletions cut 2 bases from V and 4 bases from J, with 10 bases between. Per germline, CDR1 SEHNR and CDR2 FQNEAQ (reference sequence). CDR3 protein: CASSLSVVSDTQYF. DNA for the CDR3: TGTGCCAGCAGCTTAAGCGTCGTATCAGATACGCAGTATTTT.

This clonotype was seen more than once but under ten times. The chain recombines TRBV18 with TRBJ2-1; 7 bases match TRBD2. Unmatched junction bases numbered 7, after V lost 1 base and J lost 4 bases. In germline, CDR1 is KGHSH, CDR2 LQKENI. This CDR3 region has 16 residues. The CDR3 sequence: CASSPRSSGDYNEQFF. In DNA form, the CDR3 reads TGTGCCAGCTCACCACGGTCGAGCGGGGATTACAATGAGCAGTTCTTC.

This clonotype was found a few times. J is TRBJ1-1 and V is TRBV6-5; no reliable D call. V was shortened by 0 bases and J by 0 bases, with 8 bases between the two germline ends. CDR1 is MNHEY and CDR2 is SVGAGI in the germline V gene. CDR3 length: 15 residues. The CDR3 DNA reads as TGTGCCAGCAGTTACTCTGGCACGATGAACACTGAAGCTTTCTTT. The encoded protein is CASSYSGTMNTEAFF.

The gene calls are TRBV14 and TRBJ2-1; D perhaps matches TRBD2 (6 bases). Germline V gives CDR1 SGHDN, CDR2 FVKESK. The CDR3 is 13 residues long. V was pared by 4 bases and J by 9 bases, with 13 bases between. The DNA for the CDR3 is TGTGCCAGCAGCCCGAGACTAGACGGTGAGCAGTTCTTC. As protein: CASSPRLDGEQFF.

CDR3 in amino acids: CASSSPRRSYNEQFF. The DNA for the CDR3 is TGTGCCAGCAGTTCCCCAAGGAGATCCTACAATGAGCAGTTCTTC. This chain joins TRBV27 and TRBJ2-1; D ambiguous. This CDR3 is built from 15 residues. The V end lost 4 bases, the J end lost 1 base, and 11 bases lay between the germline ends. From germline, CDR1 is MNHEY and CDR2 SMNVEV (reference sequence).

The rearrangement uses TRBV19 and TRBJ1-5; D gene unclear. Trimming left V 3 bases short and J 2 bases short, with 8 bases between. Germline CDR1 and CDR2: LNHDA and SQIVND (reference sequence). This CDR3 is built from 14 residues. This CDR3 reads CASSISGGNQPQHF. The CDR3 DNA reads TGTGCCAGTAGTATTAGTGGCGGCAATCAGCCCCAGCATTTT.

This clonotype is medium-sized within its sample. The chain links TRBV29-1 to TRBJ2-1; D perhaps matches TRBD1 (6 bases). V lost 4 bases and J 8 bases, leaving 12 bases between the germline ends. Germline CDR1 reads SQVTM; CDR2 reads ANQGSEA. The CDR3 consists of 12 residues. The DNA of the CDR3 is TGCAGCGTTGGGCCCAGGGGAGATGAGCAGTTCTTC. It translates to CSVGPRGDEQFF.